The next 3 T cell receptor beta chains were all read from a single sample in a study of blood T cell repertoires in COVID-19. Produced via immunoSEQ multiplex PCR; TCRdb's table is partial and in-frame only. This table holds over 25,000 clones, nearly 90% found once. Sample: peripheral blood. The receptors come from a woman aged 60-70 years with active COVID-19.

The chain links TRBV18 to TRBJ2-7; 7 nucleotides agree with TRBD1. The CDR3 extends over 16 amino acids. Germline CDR1 is KGHSH and CDR2 is LQKENI. Losses at the gene ends were 3 bases for V and 5 bases for J; bases not matched to a gene: 13. In DNA form, the CDR3 reads TGTGCCAGCTCACCGCGGAGGAAGACAGGGCGCGACGAGCAGTACTTC. This translates into CASSPRRKTGRDEQYF.

V gene TRBV24-1 combines with J gene TRBJ2-5, with 9 positions matching TRBD1. The junction had 13 bases not matched to a gene; V was cut back by 6 bases and J by 3 bases. CDR1 and CDR2 from the germline V gene are KGHDR and SFDVKD. This CDR3 spans 17 amino acids. In nucleotides, the CDR3 is TGTGCCACCAGTCTTTCCCCCGGGACAGGGCGTGAAGAGACCCAGTACTTC. It is translated as CATSLSPGTGREETQYF.

CDR3 in amino acids: CASSPRTGSYGVYTEAFF. The DNA of the CDR3 is TGTGCCAGTAGTCCAAGGACAGGGTCTTATGGGGTGTACACTGAAGCTTTCTTT. V is TRBV19 and J is TRBJ1-1; 8 bases are shared with TRBD1. This CDR3 contains 18 residues. Unmatched junction bases numbered 17, after V lost 5 bases and J lost 3 bases. Germline loops: CDR1 LNHDA, CDR2 SQIVND (reference sequence). Full variable domain (remainder filled in from reference TRBV19 and TRBJ1-1): DGGITQSPKYLFRKEGQNVTLSCEQNLNHDAMYWYRQDPGQGLRLIYYSQIVNDFQKGDIAEGYSVSREKKESFPLTVTSAQKNPTAFYLCASSPRTGSYGVYTEAFFGQGTRLTVV.